This T cell receptor (beta chain) was documented in a study of blood T cell repertoires in COVID-19. There are a few counts of this clone. Other DNA variants within this sample encode the same CDR3. In germline, CDR1 is SEHNR, CDR2 FQNEAQ (reference sequence). This CDR3 is built from 11 residues. V lost 3 bases and J lost 5, with 4 bases in between. Per the original data handling: How many nucleated cells were present was estimated from reference gene primer amplification. Sequenced by immunoSEQ multiplex PCR; TCRdb stores in-frame clones only, minus some. That table is the source of V, J and clone size, and D and trimming were worked out from the DNA. The repertoire has fewer than 250,000 clones, about 80% of them found once; the top ten carry around 2.3%.

The receptor was derived from a woman in her thirties or forties with active or convalescent COVID-19. Material: peripheral blood. The V and J genes are TRBV7-9 and TRBJ1-1; D remains ambiguous. The CDR3 sequence: CASSFRTEAFF. The CDR3 DNA reads as TGTGCCAGCAGCTTCAGGACTGAAGCTTTCTTT.